The clone carrying this T cell receptor beta chain has only a few counts. Its specificity is not known. MiXCR was run by TCRdb on the 5' RACE reads, yielding one entry per CDR3 protein. The sample holds hundreds of thousands of distinct CDR3 sequences, 15% to 20% seen once. This sample is drawn from a study of identical twins. Unmatched junction bases numbered 10, after V lost 8 bases and J lost 7 bases. The CDR3 extends over 14 amino acids. General study findings and limits: Partly confounded zero-insertion analyses could result from invariant MAIT and iNKT cells. Within beta out-of-frame sequences, the excess sharing observed between twins was weaker.

This sample was also put to use in a study of T cells expressing NK-cell markers. That work states: Top CD8+ clonotypes included the dominant CD3+CD56+NKG2C+ clonotypes in roughly 6 donors.

The V gene is TRBV12-3 or TRBV12-4, the J gene TRBJ2-1; 8 bases are a match to TRBD1. The TCR originated in a woman aged 18-29 years in good health. The sample consisted of PBMCs. Here the CDR3 DNA reads TGTGCCAGCGCCCCTGGGGACAGGCTTAATGAGCAGTTCTTC. Its protein product is CASAPGDRLNEQFF.